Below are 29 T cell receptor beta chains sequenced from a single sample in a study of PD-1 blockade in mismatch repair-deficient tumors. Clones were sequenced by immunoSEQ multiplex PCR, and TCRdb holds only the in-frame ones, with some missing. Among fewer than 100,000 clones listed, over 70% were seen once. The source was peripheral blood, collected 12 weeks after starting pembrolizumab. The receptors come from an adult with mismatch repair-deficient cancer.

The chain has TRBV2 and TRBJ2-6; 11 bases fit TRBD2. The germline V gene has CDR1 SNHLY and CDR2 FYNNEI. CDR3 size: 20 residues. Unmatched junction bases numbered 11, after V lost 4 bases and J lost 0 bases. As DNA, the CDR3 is TGTGCCAGCAGTGTTCCGGGACTAGCGGAATTCTTCTCTGGGGCCAACGTCCTGACTTTC. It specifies CASSVPGLAEFFSGANVLTF.

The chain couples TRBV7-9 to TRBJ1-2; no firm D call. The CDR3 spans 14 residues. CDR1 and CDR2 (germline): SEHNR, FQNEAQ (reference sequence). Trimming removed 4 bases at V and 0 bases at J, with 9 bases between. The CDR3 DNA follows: TGTGCCAGCAGCTCCCCCCCTACTAACTATGGCTACACCTTC. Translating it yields CASSSPPTNYGYTF.

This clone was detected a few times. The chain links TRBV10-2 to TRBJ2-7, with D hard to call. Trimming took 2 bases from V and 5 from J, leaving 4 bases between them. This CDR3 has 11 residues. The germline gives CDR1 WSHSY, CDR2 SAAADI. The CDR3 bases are TGCGCCAGCAGTGAGAATAACGAGCAGTACTTC. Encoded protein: CASSENNEQYF.

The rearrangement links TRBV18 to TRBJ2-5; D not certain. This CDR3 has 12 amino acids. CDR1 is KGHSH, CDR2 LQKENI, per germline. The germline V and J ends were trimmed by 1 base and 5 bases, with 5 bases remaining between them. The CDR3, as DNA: TGTGCCAGCTCACCACTCCTGGAGACCCAGTACTTC. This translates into CASSPLLETQYF.

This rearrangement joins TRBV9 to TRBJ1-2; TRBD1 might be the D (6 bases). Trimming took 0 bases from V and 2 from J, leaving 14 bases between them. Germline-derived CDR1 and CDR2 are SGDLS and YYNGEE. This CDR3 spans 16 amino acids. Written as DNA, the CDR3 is TGTGCCAGCAGCGTAGGGCCCGAGACAGGAAACTATGGCTACACCTTC. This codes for CASSVGPETGNYGYTF.

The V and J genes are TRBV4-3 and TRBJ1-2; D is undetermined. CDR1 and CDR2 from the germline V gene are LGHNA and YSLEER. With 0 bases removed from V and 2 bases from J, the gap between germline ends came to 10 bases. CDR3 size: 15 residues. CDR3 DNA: TGCGCCAGCAGCCAAGATAAAACCGAAAACTATGGCTACACCTTC. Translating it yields CASSQDKTENYGYTF.

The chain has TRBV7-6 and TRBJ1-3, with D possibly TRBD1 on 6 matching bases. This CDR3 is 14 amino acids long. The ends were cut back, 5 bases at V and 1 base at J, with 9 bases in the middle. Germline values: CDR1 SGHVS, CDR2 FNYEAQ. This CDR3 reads CASSGGQSGNTIYF. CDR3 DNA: TGTGCCAGCAGCGGCGGACAGTCTGGAAACACCATATATTTT. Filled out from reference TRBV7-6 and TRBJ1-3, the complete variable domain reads GAGVSQSPRYKVTKRGQDVALRCDPISGHVSLYWYRQALGQGPEFLTYFNYEAQQDKSGLPNDRFSAERPEGSISTLTIQRTEQRDSAMYRCASSGGQSGNTIYFGEGSWLTVV.

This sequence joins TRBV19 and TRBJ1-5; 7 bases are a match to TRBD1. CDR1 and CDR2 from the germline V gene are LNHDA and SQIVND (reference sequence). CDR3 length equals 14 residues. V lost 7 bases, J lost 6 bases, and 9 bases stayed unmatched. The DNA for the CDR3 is TGTGCCAGTACCCCCGACAGGGAAGGTCAGCCCCAGCATTTT. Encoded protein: CASTPDREGQPQHF.

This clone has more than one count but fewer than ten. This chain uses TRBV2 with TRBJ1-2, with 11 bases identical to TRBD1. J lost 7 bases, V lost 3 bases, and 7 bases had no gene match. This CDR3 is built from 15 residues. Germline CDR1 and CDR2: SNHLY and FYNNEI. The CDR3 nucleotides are TGTGCCAGCAGTGAGGACAGGGGGCGCGGTACTGGCTACACCTTC. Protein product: CASSEDRGRGTGYTF.

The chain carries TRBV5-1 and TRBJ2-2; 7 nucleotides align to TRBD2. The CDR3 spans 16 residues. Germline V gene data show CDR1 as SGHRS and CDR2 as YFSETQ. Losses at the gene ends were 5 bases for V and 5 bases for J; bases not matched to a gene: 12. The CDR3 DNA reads TGCGCCAGCAGACTGGCCGGGACTACCGGTACCGGGGAGCTGTTTTTT. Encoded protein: CASRLAGTTGTGELFF.

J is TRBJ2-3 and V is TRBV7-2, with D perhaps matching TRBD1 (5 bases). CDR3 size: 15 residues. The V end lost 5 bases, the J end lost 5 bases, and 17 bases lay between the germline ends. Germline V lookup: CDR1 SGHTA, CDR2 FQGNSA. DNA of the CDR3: TGTGCCAGCAGCCCTAGACCTCTAAGGGGAGATACGCAGTATTTT. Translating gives CASSPRPLRGDTQYF.

The CDR3 loop is CAWSVLPEQFF. For the CDR3, the DNA is TGTGCCTGGAGTGTACTGCCCGAGCAGTTCTTC. V gene TRBV30 combines with J gene TRBJ2-1; D is unclear. V was clipped by 0 bases and J by 10 bases, with 7 bases between them. This CDR3 contains 11 residues. Germline V lookup: CDR1 GTSNPN, CDR2 SVGIG (reference sequence).

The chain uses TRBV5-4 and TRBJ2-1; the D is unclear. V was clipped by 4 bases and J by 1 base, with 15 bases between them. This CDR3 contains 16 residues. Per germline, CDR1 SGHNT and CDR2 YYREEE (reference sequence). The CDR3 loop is CASSLSRGRSYNEQFF. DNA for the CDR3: TGTGCCAGCAGCCTCTCTCGCGGTCGGTCCTACAATGAGCAGTTCTTC.

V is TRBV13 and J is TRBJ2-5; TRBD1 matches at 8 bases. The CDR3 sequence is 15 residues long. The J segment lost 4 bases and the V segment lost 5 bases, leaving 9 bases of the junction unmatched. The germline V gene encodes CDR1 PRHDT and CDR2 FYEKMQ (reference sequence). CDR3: CASSDRDRFAETQYF. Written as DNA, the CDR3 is TGTGCCAGCAGCGACCGGGACAGGTTTGCAGAGACCCAGTACTTC.

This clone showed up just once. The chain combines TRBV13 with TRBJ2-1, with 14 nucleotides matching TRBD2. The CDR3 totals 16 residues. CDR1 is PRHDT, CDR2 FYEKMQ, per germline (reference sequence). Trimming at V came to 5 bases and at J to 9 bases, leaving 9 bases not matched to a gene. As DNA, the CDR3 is TGTGCCAGCAGCACCGGTCGACTAGCGGGAGGGGGTGAGCAGTTCTTC. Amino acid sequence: CASSTGRLAGGGEQFF.

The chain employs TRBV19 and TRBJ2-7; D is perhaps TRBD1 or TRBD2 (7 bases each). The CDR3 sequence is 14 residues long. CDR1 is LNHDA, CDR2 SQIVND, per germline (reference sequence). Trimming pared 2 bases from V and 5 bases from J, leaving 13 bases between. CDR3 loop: CASSISPGGDEQYF. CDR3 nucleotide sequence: TGTGCCAGTAGTATATCCCCAGGGGGGGACGAGCAGTACTTC.

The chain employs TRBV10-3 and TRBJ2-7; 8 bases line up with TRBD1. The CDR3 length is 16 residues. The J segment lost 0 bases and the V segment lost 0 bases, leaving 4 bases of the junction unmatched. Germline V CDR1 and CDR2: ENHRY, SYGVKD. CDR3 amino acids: CAISESRTGNSYEQYF. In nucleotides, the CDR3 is TGTGCCATCAGTGAGTCTAGGACAGGGAACTCCTACGAGCAGTACTTC.

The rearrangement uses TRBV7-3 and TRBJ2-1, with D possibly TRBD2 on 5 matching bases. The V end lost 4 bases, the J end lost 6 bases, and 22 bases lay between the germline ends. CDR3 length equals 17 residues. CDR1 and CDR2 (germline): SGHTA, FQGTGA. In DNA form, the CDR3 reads TGTGCCAGCAGCTGGACTGGGGTCGCGGGTGGCTTCAATGAGCAGTTCTTC. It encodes CASSWTGVAGGFNEQFF.

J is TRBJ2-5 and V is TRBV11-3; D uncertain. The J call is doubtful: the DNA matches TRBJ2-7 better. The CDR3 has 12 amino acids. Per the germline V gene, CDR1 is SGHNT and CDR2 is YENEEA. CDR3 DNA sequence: TGTGCCAGCAGCCACCGAGAGGCCGAGCAGTACTTC. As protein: CASSHREAEQYF.

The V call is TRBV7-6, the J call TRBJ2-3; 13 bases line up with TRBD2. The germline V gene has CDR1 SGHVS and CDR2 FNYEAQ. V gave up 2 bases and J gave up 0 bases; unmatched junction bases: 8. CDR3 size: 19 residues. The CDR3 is CASSLYRTSGSTSTDTQYF. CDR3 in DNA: TGTGCCAGCAGCTTATATCGGACTAGCGGGAGTACGAGCACAGATACGCAGTATTTT.

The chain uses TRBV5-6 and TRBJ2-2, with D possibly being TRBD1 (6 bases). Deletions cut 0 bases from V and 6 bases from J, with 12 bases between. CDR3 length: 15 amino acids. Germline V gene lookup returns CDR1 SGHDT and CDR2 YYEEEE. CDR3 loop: CASSLEVGAAGELFF. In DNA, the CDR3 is TGTGCCAGCAGCTTGGAGGTGGGGGCGGCCGGGGAGCTGTTTTTT. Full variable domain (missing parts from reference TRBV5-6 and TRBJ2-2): DAGVTQSPTHLIKTRGQQVTLRCSPKSGHDTVSWYQQALGQGPQFIFQYYEEEERQRGNFPDRFSGHQFPNYSSELNVNALLLGDSALYLCASSLEVGAAGELFFGEGSRLTVL.

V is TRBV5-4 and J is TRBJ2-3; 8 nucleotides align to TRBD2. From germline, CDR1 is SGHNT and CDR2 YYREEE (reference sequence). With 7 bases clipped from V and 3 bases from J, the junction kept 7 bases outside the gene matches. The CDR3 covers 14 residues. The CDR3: CASETSDGTDTQYF. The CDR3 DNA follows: TGTGCCAGCGAGACTAGCGATGGGACAGATACGCAGTATTTT. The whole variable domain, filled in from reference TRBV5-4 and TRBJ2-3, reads ETGVTQSPTHLIKTRGQQVTLRCSSQSGHNTVSWYQQALGQGPQFIFQYYREEENGRGNFPPRFSGLQFPNYSSELNVNALELDDSALYLCASETSDGTDTQYFGPGTRLTVL.

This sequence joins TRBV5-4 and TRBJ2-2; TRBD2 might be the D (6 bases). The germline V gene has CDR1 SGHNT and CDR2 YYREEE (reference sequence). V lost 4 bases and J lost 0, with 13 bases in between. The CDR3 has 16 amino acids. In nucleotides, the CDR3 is TGTGCCAGCAGCCCACTAGCAAACGCGAACACCGGGGAGCTGTTTTTT. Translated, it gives CASSPLANANTGELFF.

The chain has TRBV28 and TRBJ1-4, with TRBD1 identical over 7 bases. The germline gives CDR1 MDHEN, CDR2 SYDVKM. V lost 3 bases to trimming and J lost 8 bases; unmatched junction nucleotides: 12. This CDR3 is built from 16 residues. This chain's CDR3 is CASSFQTQGGEEKLFF. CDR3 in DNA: TGTGCCAGCAGTTTCCAAACTCAGGGGGGTGAGGAAAAACTGTTTTTT.

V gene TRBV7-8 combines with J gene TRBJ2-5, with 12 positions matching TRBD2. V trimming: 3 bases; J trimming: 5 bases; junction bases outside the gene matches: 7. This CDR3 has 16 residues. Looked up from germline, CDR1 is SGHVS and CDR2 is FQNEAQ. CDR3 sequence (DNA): TGTGCCAGCAGCTTTCCGCCTAGCGGGAGGGCGGAGACCCAGTACTTC. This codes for CASSFPPSGRAETQYF.

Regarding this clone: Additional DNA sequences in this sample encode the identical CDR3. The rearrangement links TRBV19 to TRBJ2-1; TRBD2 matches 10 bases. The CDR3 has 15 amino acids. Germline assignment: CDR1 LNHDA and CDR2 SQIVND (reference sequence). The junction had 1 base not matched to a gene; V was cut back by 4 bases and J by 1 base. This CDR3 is CASSTSGSSYNEQFF. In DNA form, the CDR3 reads TGTGCCAGTAGTACTAGCGGGAGTTCCTACAATGAGCAGTTCTTC.

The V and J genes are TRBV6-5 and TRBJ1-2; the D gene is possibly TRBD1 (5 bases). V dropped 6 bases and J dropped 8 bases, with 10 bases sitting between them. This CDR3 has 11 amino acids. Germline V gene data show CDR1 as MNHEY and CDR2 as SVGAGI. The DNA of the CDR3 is TGTGCCAGCAGGGACATCGGCGGCTACACCTTC. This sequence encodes CASRDIGGYTF.

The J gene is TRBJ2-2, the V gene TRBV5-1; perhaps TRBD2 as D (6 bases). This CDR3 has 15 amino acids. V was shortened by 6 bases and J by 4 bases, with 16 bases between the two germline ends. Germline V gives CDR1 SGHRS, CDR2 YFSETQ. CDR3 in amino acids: CASTSAGLSTGELFF. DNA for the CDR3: TGCGCCAGCACCTCGGCGGGACTTAGCACCGGGGAGCTGTTTTTT.

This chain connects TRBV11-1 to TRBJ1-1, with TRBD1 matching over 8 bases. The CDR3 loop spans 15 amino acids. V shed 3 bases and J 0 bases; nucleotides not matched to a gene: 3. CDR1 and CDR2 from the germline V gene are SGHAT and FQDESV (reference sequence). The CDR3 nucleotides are TGTGCCAGCAGCTTCGAGACAGGGGTGAACACTGAAGCTTTCTTT. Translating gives CASSFETGVNTEAFF.